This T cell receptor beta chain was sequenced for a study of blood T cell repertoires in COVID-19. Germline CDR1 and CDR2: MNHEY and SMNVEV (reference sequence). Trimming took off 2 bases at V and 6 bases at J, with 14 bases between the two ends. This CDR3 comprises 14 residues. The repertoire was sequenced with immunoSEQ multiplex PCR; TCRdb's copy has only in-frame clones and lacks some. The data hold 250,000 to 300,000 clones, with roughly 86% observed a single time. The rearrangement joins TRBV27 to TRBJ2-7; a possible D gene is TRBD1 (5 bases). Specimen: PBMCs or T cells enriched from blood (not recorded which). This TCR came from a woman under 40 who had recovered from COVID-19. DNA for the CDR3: TGTGCCAGCAGTTTAATTCCGGGTCAGGGCGAGCAGTACTTC. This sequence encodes CASSLIPGQGEQYF.